This T cell receptor (beta chain) was identified in a study of PD-1 blockade in classical Hodgkin lymphoma. General study results and limits: It was reported that newly diagnosed patients had less baseline TCR diversity than healthy donors.

This table comes from immunoSEQ multiplex PCR, and its TCRdb copy is limited to in-frame clones, with some not included. The table has 100,000 to 120,000 clones, 89% seen once. Details on this clone: Antigen specificity is unknown.

CDR1 LNHDA and CDR2 SQIVND come from the germline V gene (reference sequence). There are 13 residues in the CDR3. The sample's time point: cycle 4 day 1 (C4D1), after less than seven weeks of nivolumab. In every patient, relapse followed autologous stem cell transplantation, while exposure to brentuximab vedotin differed. The chain couples TRBV19 to TRBJ1-4; no definite D call. This receptor was obtained from a human donor with classical Hodgkin lymphoma. Sequenced material: peripheral blood mononuclear cells (PBMCs), taken before the fourth cycle of nivolumab. CDR3 amino acids: CGSRTLERGKLFF. The CDR3 DNA follows: TGTGGGAGCCGCACCTTGGAGCGCGGAAAACTGTTTTTT.